The present TCR beta chain was sequenced within a study of blood T cell repertoires in COVID-19. Study in general: The study drew acute and convalescent COVID-19 samples from the United States, Italy and Spain. Sources were T cells, B-cell-depleted T cells, or PBMCs; the material itself was cDNA or gDNA.

Germline V lookup: CDR1 GTSNPN, CDR2 SVGIG (reference sequence). V lost 0 bases, J lost 3 bases, and 15 bases lay in between. The CDR3 has 16 residues. In the authors' workflow: Reference gene primer amplification gave nucleated cell count estimates. Assay used: immunoSEQ multiplex PCR; TCRdb lists only in-frame clones, some missing. V, J and clone size are taken as reported in that table, and D and trimming were inferred from the DNA itself. This table holds roughly 140,000 clones, 80% found once. This rearrangement joins TRBV30 to TRBJ1-3; D not resolved. The receptor comes from a man between 65 and 85 years old who had recovered from COVID-19. The material sequenced was peripheral blood. The CDR3 loop reads CAWSVGGTLLGNTIYF. CDR3 DNA sequence: TGTGCCTGGAGTGTAGGAGGAACCCTCCTTGGAAACACCATATATTTT.